Detailed here is one T cell receptor beta chain. Its antigen is not identified. Profiled with immunoSEQ multiplex PCR; TCRdb holds only in-frame clones, not every one. The sample consists of some 150,000 clones, about nine tenths of them appearing once. This record belongs to a study of T cell responses to AZD1222 COVID-19 vaccine. Study results and limitations: Donor demographics were predominantly white British with a female majority; clonal diversity may be underestimated.

CDR1 SEHNR and CDR2 FQNEAQ come from the germline V gene (reference sequence). The CDR3 length is 14 residues. The germline V and J ends were trimmed by 1 base and 4 bases, with 10 bases remaining between them. The material was peripheral blood, obtained on day 0 of AZD1222 vaccination. This rearrangement joins TRBV7-9 to TRBJ1-2, with a possible D match to TRBD1 (5 bases). This clonotype was obtained from an adult in good health. This CDR3 is CASSLGAGSYGYTF. The DNA for the CDR3 is TGTGCCAGCAGCTTAGGAGCAGGGAGCTATGGCTACACCTTC.